This T cell receptor (beta chain) was retrieved from a study of response to subunit inactivated influenza vaccine. Whole-study findings and limits: There was a suggestion from the authors that each seasonal influenza vaccination recruits few new T cells.

TCRdb re-derived calls from the RT-PCR reads in MiXCR, one entry per CDR3 protein. The sample holds 300,000 to 350,000 distinct CDR3 sequences; around 22% are singletons and the top ten take about 9.4%. This clonotype was seen just once. The antigen is undetermined. A read error may account for a junction end that differs from germline. The specimen was PBMCs from blood, collected roughly 20 months after vaccination. The sequence came from a man aged 45-69 years who received an inactivated influenza vaccine.

For the CDR3, the DNA is TGTGCCGGCAGTTTTATTCAGGGGCCCTATGGCTACACCTTC. Its protein is CAGSFIQGPYGYTF. V gene TRBV12-3 or TRBV12-4 combines with J gene TRBJ1-2, with D perhaps TRBD1 (6 bases). The CDR3 runs 14 residues.